This TCR beta chain was retrieved from a study of shared clonotypes between healthy human individuals. General study points: Larger estimated richness was generally recorded for naive subsets relative to memory subsets. The study found about 5% of naive CD4 clonotypes shared across four donors.

Note on this clone: Its cognate antigen is unknown.

This CDR3 has 13 residues. Germline V gene data show CDR1 as SGHVS and CDR2 as FQNEAQ. The V gene lost 4 bases and the J gene lost 4 bases, with 8 bases spanning the gap. CD45RO negativity and positive selection for CCR7 defined naive CD8 cells, a population that excluded terminally differentiated effector memory CD45RA+ cells. Sequencing was performed with immunoSEQ multiplex PCR; in TCRdb, only in-frame clones are kept and a portion is missing. Of around 600,000 clones listed, 95% to 98% are singletons. The receptor was derived from a man aged 25 to 45 in good health. The sample comprised naive CD8+ T cells sorted from blood. This chain uses TRBV7-8 with TRBJ1-3; no clear D gene. In nucleotides, the CDR3 is TGTGCCAGCAGCTCAGGCCCGGGAAACACCATATATTTT. This gives the protein CASSSGPGNTIYF.